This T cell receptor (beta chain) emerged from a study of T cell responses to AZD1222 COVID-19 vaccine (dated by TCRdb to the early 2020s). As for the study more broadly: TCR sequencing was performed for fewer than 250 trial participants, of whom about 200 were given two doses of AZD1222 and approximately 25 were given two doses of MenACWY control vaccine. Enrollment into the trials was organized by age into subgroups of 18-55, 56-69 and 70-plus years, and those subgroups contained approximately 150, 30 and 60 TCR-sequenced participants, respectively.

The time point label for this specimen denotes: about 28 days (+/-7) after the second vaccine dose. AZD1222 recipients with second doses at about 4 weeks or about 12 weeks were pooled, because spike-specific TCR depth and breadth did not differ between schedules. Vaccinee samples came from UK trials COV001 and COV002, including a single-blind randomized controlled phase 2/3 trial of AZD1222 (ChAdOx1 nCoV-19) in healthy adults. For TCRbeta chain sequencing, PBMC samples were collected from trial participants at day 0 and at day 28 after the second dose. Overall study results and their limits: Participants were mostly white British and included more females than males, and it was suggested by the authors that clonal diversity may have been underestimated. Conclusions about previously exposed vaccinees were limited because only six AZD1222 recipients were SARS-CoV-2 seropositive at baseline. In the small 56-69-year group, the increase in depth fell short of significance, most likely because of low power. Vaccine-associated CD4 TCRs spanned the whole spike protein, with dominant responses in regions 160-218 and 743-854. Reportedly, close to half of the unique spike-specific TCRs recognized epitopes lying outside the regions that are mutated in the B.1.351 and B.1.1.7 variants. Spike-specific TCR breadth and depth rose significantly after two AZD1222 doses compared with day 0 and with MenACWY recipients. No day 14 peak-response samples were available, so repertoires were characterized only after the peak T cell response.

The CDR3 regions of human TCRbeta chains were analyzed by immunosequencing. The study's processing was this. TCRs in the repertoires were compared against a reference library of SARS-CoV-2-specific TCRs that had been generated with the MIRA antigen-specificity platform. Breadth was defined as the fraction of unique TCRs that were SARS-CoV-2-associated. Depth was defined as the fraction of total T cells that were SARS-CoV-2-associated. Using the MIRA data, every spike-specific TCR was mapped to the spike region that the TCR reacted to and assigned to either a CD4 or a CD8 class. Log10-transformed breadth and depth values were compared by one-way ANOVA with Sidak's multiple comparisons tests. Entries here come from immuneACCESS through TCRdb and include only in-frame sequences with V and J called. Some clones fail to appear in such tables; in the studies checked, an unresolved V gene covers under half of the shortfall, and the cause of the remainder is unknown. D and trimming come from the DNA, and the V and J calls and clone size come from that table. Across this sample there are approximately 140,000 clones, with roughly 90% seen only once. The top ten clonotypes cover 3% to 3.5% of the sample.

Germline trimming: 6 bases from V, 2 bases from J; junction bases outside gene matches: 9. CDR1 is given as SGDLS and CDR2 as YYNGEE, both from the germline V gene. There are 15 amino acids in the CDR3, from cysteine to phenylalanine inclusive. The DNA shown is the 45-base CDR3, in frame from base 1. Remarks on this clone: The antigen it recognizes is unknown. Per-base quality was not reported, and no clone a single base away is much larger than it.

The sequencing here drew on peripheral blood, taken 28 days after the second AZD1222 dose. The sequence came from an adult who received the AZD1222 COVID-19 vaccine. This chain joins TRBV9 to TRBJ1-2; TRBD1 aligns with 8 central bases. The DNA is TGTGCCAGCACCCAACAGAGGACAGGGAACTATGGCTACACCTTC. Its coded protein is CASTQQRTGNYGYTF.